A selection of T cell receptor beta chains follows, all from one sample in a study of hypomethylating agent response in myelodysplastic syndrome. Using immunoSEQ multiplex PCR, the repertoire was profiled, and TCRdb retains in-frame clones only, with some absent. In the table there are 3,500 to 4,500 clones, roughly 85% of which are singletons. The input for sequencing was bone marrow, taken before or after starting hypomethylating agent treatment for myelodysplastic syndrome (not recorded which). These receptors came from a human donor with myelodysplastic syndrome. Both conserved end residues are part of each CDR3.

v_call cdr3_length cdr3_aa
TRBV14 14 CASSHGLYNYEQYF
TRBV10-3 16 CAISESRGSNTGELFF
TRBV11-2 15 CASSLVVGYNQPQHF
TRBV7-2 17 CASSPRIRLAGGGEQFF
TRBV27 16 CASNLAPGSSYNEQFF
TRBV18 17 CASSPLGTGNSNQPQHF
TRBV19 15 CASRSQLENNQPQHF
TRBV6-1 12 CASSKSNQPQHF
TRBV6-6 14 CASSYSPGRDEQFF
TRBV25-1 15 CASAESGGIQETQYF
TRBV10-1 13 CASSGGRTDTQYF